Listed below are T cell receptor beta chains from one sample, sequenced in a study of glioma-infiltrating T cells after dendritic cell vaccination. Sequenced by immunoSEQ multiplex PCR; TCRdb stores in-frame clones only, minus some. In the table there are roughly 88,000 clones, roughly four fifths of which are singletons. The sample here was blood, taken after dendritic cell vaccination. These receptors were taken from a human donor with glioblastoma. Each CDR3 is given with its conserved first and last residue. A D gene is named only where the DNA matches it firmly. For some rows the clone size is stated as once, few or many, or as a class when expanded; others skip it.

J | V | size | D | DNA | CDR3
TRBJ2-7 | TRBV5-1 | few | NA | TGCGCCAGCAGCTTTATCCAGGGCGCCAGCTCCTACGAGCAGTACTTC | CASSFIQGASSYEQYF
TRBJ1-2 | TRBV6-1 | NA | NA | TGTGCCAGCAGTGAAACACGGGTAGAGGGCTACACCTTC | CASSETRVEGYTF
TRBJ2-7 | TRBV5-1 | NA | TRBD1 | TGCGCCAGCAGCTCCGGACAGGTGTCCTACGAGCAGTACTTC | CASSSGQVSYEQYF
TRBJ2-1 | TRBV29-1 | NA | TRBD2 | TGCAGCGAACTAGCGGGCTCCTACAATGAGCAGTTCTTC | CSELAGSYNEQFF
TRBJ2-1 | TRBV6-5 | NA | TRBD2 | TGTGCCAGCAGCCTAGCGGAGTACTCCTACAATGAGCAGTTCTTC | CASSLAEYSYNEQFF
TRBJ2-3 | TRBV19 | NA | TRBD1 | TGTGCCAGTCATGGACAGGGAACCGATACGCAGTATTTT | CASHGQGTDTQYF
TRBJ2-5 | TRBV5-1 | NA | NA | TGCGCCAGCAGCTTCAGTCTCCCGGGCCAAGAGACCCAGTACTTC | CASSFSLPGQETQYF
TRBJ2-2 | TRBV6-5 | NA | NA | TGTGCCAGCAGTTACTCGCGGAAGACGAACACCGGGGAGCTGTTTTTT | CASSYSRKTNTGELFF
TRBJ2-1 | TRBV6-6 | NA | TRBD2 | TGTGCCAGCGGGAGCGGACTAGTCTCCTACAATGAGCAGTTCTTC | CASGSGLVSYNEQFF
TRBJ2-3 | TRBV29-1 | NA | NA | TGCAGCGTTCGGATAGCTGCAGATACGCAGTATTTT | CSVRIAADTQYF
TRBJ2-3 | TRBV5-1 | NA | NA | TGCGCCAGCAGCTACGGGGGAGCACGGGAAGATACGCAGTATTTT | CASSYGGAREDTQYF
TRBJ2-5 | TRBV5-1 | NA | TRBD2 | TGCGCCAGCAGCTTCGGAGCGGGGGAGGGAGAGACCCAGTACTTC | CASSFGAGEGETQYF
TRBJ1-3 | TRBV18 | NA | NA | TGTGCCAGCTCGCCAGGAGGAGGTAACACCATATATTTT | CASSPGGGNTIYF
TRBJ1-5 | TRBV27 | NA | NA | TGTGCCAGCAGCCGAATGTCGGGGAGGGATCAGCCCCAGCATTTT | CASSRMSGRDQPQHF
TRBJ2-1 | TRBV5-1 | NA | TRBD2 | TGCGCCAGCAGCGCCAACAGCGGGGGGTCCTACAATGAGCAGTTCTTC | CASSANSGGSYNEQFF
TRBJ2-6 | TRBV19 | NA | NA | TGTGCCAGTAGTATGGTCGCAGGGCGGGGAGCTGGGGCCAACGTCCTGACTTTC | CASSMVAGRGAGANVLTF
TRBJ2-7 | TRBV5-1 | NA | NA | TGCGCCAGCAGCTTGTTACAGGGACGCAACGAGCAGTACTTC | CASSLLQGRNEQYF
TRBJ2-6 | TRBV2 | few | NA | TGTGCCAGCAGCGCTACCTCTGGGGCCAACGTCCTGACTTTC | CASSATSGANVLTF
TRBJ1-6 | TRBV25-1 | NA | TRBD1 | TGTGCCAGCAGCCGACAGGGGGCTGGTGGGTCCCTCCACTTT | CASSRQGAGGSLHF
TRBJ1-1 | TRBV27 | NA | NA | TGTGCCAGCAGATCTCCCCACACCATGAACACTGAAGCTTTCTTT | CASRSPHTMNTEAFF
TRBJ1-1 | TRBV29-1 | NA | NA | TGCAGCGTTGAAGAGGTATGGGGCGAAGCTTTCTTT | CSVEEVWGEAFF
TRBJ1-1 | TRBV6-4 | once | NA | TGTGCCAGCAGTGATCCCGGGCAGGGCAGGACTGAAGCTTTCTTT | CASSDPGQGRTEAFF
TRBJ1-1 | TRBV5-4 | NA | NA | TGTGCCTACTTCTGGCGTCCGGGGGGCACTGAAGCTTTCTTT | CAYFWRPGGTEAFF
TRBJ2-3 | TRBV2 | NA | NA | TGTGCCAGCCGCAGGTTTTTCACAGATACGCAGTATTTT | CASRRFFTDTQYF
TRBJ2-7 | TRBV10-3 | few | NA | TGTGCCATCAGTGAACCCGGGACACCGGTGGTGTGGGAGCAGTACTTC | CAISEPGTPVVWEQYF
TRBJ2-3 | TRBV5-5 | NA | NA | TGTGCCAGCACCCCGTCCCAGGACAGACAAATTACTAGCACAGATACGCAGTATTTT | CASTPSQDRQITSTDTQYF
TRBJ2-7 | TRBV5-1 | NA | NA | TGCGCCAGCAGCTTGGACAGGTCCTACGAGCAGTACTTC | CASSLDRSYEQYF
TRBJ1-3 | TRBV19 | NA | TRBD1 | TGTGCCAGTAGTATCTCCTACAGGGGGCTCTCTGGAAACACCATATATTTT | CASSISYRGLSGNTIYF
TRBJ1-4 | TRBV2 | once | NA | TGTGCCAGCATGTTTGACATCGGGGAGGAAAAACTGTTTTTT | CASMFDIGEEKLFF
TRBJ1-4 | TRBV7-9 | NA | NA | TGTGCCAGCAGCGTGGGGGCAGGTGATGAAAAACTGTTTTTT | CASSVGAGDEKLFF
TRBJ1-1 | TRBV2 | NA | TRBD1 | TGTGCCAGCAACGAGGGACAGGGAAGCGGCACTGAAGCTTTCTTT | CASNEGQGSGTEAFF
TRBJ2-2 | TRBV11-2 | NA | NA | TGTGCCAGCAGCTTAAAGGGGACCGGGGAGCTGTTTTTT | CASSLKGTGELFF
TRBJ2-3 | TRBV6-6 | NA | NA | TGTGCCAGCAGTCTAGCCGCTAGCACAGATACGCAGTATTTT | CASSLAASTDTQYF
TRBJ1-1 | TRBV18 | NA | NA | TGTGCCAGCTCACCCCCGGGACAATCTACTGAAGCTTTCTTT | CASSPPGQSTEAFF
TRBJ2-5 | TRBV5-4 | NA | NA | TGTGCCAGCAGCAATAATTTCAGGGTGAGGGAGACCCAGTACTTC | CASSNNFRVRETQYF
TRBJ1-5 | TRBV2 | few | TRBD1 | TGTGCCAGCAGAGCCGGGACAGGGGGCGGTCATAGCAATCAGCCCCAGCATTTT | CASRAGTGGGHSNQPQHF
TRBJ1-1 | TRBV6-6 | NA | NA | TGTGCCAGCAGTTATCTGGGGGGGGCTTTCTTT | CASSYLGGAFF
TRBJ2-1 | TRBV6-1 | NA | NA | TGTGCCAGCCCGCGGGGCCAATCCTACAATGAGCAGTTCTTC | CASPRGQSYNEQFF
TRBJ1-5 | TRBV2 | NA | NA | TGTGCCAGCAGTCAGGAGGTTCAGCCCCAGCATTTT | CASSQEVQPQHF
TRBJ1-2 | TRBV7-2 | NA | NA | TGTGCCAGCAGCTTAGTGCAGGGTGTGGGTGGCTACACCTTC | CASSLVQGVGGYTF
TRBJ1-3 | TRBV5-1 | NA | NA | TGCGCCAGCAGCTTCGGGGGGGCCCTTTCCTCTGGAAACACCATATATTTT | CASSFGGALSSGNTIYF
TRBJ1-3 | TRBV9 | NA | TRBD1 | TGTGCCAGCAGCGTAGACGACAGGGGCTCTGGAAACACCATATATTTT | CASSVDDRGSGNTIYF
TRBJ2-2 | TRBV5-4 | NA | NA | TGTGCCAGCAGCGCATCCCTCAGGGAGGCCGGGGAGCTGTTTTTT | CASSASLREAGELFF
TRBJ1-2 | TRBV6-6 | NA | TRBD1 | TGTGCCAGCAGTTACTCGGGGACAGGGCGAGGCTACACCTTC | CASSYSGTGRGYTF
TRBJ1-3 | TRBV5-1 | NA | NA | TGCGCCAGCATGTCGCGGCCCGGAAACACCATATATTTT | CASMSRPGNTIYF
TRBJ1-4 | TRBV4-1 | NA | NA | TGCGCCAGCAGCCCCGACAGTGAAAAACTGTTTTTT | CASSPDSEKLFF
TRBJ2-6 | TRBV30 | NA | NA | TGTGCCTGGAGTGTACTTCGCTCTGGGGCCAACGTCCTGACTTTC | CAWSVLRSGANVLTF
TRBJ1-1 | TRBV19 | NA | NA | TGTGCCAGTAGTGCCAGAGACTGGGTCACTGAAGCTTTCTTT | CASSARDWVTEAFF
TRBJ2-2 | TRBV7-3 | NA | TRBD1 | TGTGCCAGCAGGCCGGGACAGGTCCCCGGGGAGCTGTTTTTT | CASRPGQVPGELFF
TRBJ2-7 | TRBV7-9 | NA | TRBD1 | TGTGCCAGCAGCTTCTTATGGGGACAGAACTACGAGCAGTACTTC | CASSFLWGQNYEQYF